This is a list of T cell receptor beta chains from one sample in a study of T cells after somatic rescue of genetic block. Using immunoSEQ multiplex PCR, the repertoire was profiled, and TCRdb retains in-frame clones only, with some absent. Of around 67,000 clones in the sample, 90% to 95% were seen once. The material sequenced was peripheral blood mononuclear cells (PBMCs). The receptors were sampled from a man aged 35 to 55. Both conserved end residues are part of each CDR3.

length: 15; J: TRBJ2-3; V: TRBV6-1; CDR3: CASSEVLAGGDTQYF
length: 14; J: TRBJ2-5; V: TRBV9; CDR3: CASSLRGAQETQYF
length: 12; J: TRBJ2-7; V: TRBV11-2; CDR3: CASSSDLFQQYF
length: 14; J: TRBJ2-2; V: TRBV6-5; CDR3: CASSYAPRSGELFF
length: 12; J: TRBJ2-5; V: TRBV30; CDR3: CAWSYRVETQYF
length: 14; J: TRBJ1-5; V: TRBV5-8; CDR3: CASSLRDSGQPQHF
length: 13; J: TRBJ1-2; V: TRBV5-5; CDR3: CASSLRVLSGYTF
length: 17; J: TRBJ2-7; V: TRBV4-2; CDR3: CASSPSVWAGSSYEQYF
length: 15; J: TRBJ2-1; V: TRBV19; CDR3: CASSFRGAERNEQFF
length: 12; J: TRBJ2-3; V: TRBV15; CDR3: CATSKGSYMQYF
length: 14; J: TRBJ2-7; V: TRBV9; CDR3: CASSVGQGAYEQYF
length: 15; J: TRBJ2-7; V: TRBV28; CDR3: CASKSPSDYSYEQYF
length: 13; J: TRBJ2-3; V: TRBV6-5; CDR3: CATSRTSTDTQYF
length: 14; J: TRBJ2-1; V: TRBV2; CDR3: CASRTLAGDNEQFF
length: 16; J: TRBJ2-1; V: TRBV4-1; CDR3: CASSQGGLLAGVEQFF
length: 13; J: TRBJ2-5; V: TRBV6-5; CDR3: CASSYGGQETQYF
length: 16; J: TRBJ2-1; V: TRBV19; CDR3: CASSIYPSGRHNEQFF